Described below is a single T cell receptor (beta chain) sequence and its context. Its matching antigen is unknown. The data belong to a study of Tregs in tolerant kidney transplant recipients. Study conclusions and caveats: Donor-specific Treg expansion exceeded global Treg expansion in tolerant patients, suggesting antigen drive.

Germline CDR1 and CDR2: SGHNT and YYREEE (reference sequence). The J segment lost 3 bases and the V segment lost 3 bases, leaving 4 bases of the junction unmatched. This CDR3 contains 14 residues. Only in-frame clones appear in the TCRdb table, and some are missing; sequencing was by immunoSEQ multiplex PCR. The sample has over 60,000 clones, roughly 98% seen once; the top ten hold about 0.5%. The receptor was isolated from a human donor who received a combined kidney and bone marrow transplant. The rearrangement links TRBV5-4 to TRBJ1-2; 8 bases are a match to TRBD1. The sample in question was CD4+ T cells from blood, obtained before the transplant. CDR3 residues: CASSSLQGDYGYTF. The CDR3 DNA is TGTGCCAGCAGCTCCTTACAGGGGGACTATGGCTACACCTTC.